These T cell receptor beta chains were read from a single sample in a study of radiation and T cells in renal cell carcinoma. The method was immunoSEQ multiplex PCR; TCRdb's version includes in-frame clones alone and lacks a portion of them. The repertoire holds roughly 150,000 clones, about 87% seen once, with 4.1% in the top ten. The sequenced sample was blood, obtained from a patient whose treatment included radiotherapy and nephrectomy. These receptors were obtained from an older woman with renal cell carcinoma. Each CDR3 is given with its conserved first and last residue. Each record gives: D gene, V gene, J gene, clone size, CDR3 DNA, CDR3 protein. D genes are given only for firm matches. Clone size, where shown, is once, few, many, or a class for clones that have expanded.

NA	TRBV5-8	TRBJ2-1	once	TGTGCCAGCAGCCGGGACTTCCCAACGAACAATGAGCAGTTCTTC	CASSRDFPTNNEQFF
TRBD1	TRBV4-2	TRBJ2-3	NA	TGTGCCAGCAGCCAGGAGCGGACAGGAGTGACAGATACGCAGTATTTT	CASSQERTGVTDTQYF
NA	TRBV10-3	TRBJ2-2	once	TGTGCCATCAGTGAGTCGGGCCTCAACACCGGGGAGCTGTTTTTT	CAISESGLNTGELFF
NA	TRBV30	TRBJ1-1	NA	TGTGCCTGGAGTACAAGGGGGGGGTTAGGACACACTGAAGCTTTCTTT	CAWSTRGGLGHTEAFF
NA	TRBV7-7	TRBJ2-5	NA	TGTGCTAGCAGTCTATTTTCGGGGGGCCGGGAGACCCAGTACTTC	CASSLFSGGRETQYF
TRBD1	TRBV6-6	TRBJ2-1	NA	TGTGCCAGCATCCCCGGGACAGTGAACAATGAGCAGTTCTTC	CASIPGTVNNEQFF
NA	TRBV30	TRBJ1-3	few	TGTGCCTGGAGTCGGACAGCTCCTGGAAACACCATATATTTT	CAWSRTAPGNTIYF
NA	TRBV7-2	TRBJ1-1	NA	TGTGCCAGCAGCTTAGCGCAGGCGGGTGCTTTCTTT	CASSLAQAGAFF
NA	TRBV28	TRBJ1-1	NA	TGTGCCAGCAGCTCTTACAGGGCCCTGGGGGACACTGAAGCTTTCTTT	CASSSYRALGDTEAFF
NA	TRBV5-6	TRBJ1-1	NA	TGTGCCAGCAGCTTGGGTTCAGGGGTGAACACTGAAGCTTTCTTT	CASSLGSGVNTEAFF
NA	TRBV25-1	TRBJ1-2	NA	TGTGCCAGCAGTGACCGGATGGACAGTGGCTACACCTTC	CASSDRMDSGYTF
TRBD2	TRBV9	TRBJ2-5	few	TGTGCCAGCAGCACCCGAGTTAGCGGGGGCCCGGGGCAAGAGACCCAGTACTTC	CASSTRVSGGPGQETQYF
NA	TRBV14	TRBJ2-5	NA	TGTGCCAGCAGCCAAGTGGCTTCACAGACGTCCGGTGCCGGCCAGTACTTC	CASSQVASQTSGAGQYF
TRBD2	TRBV4-3	TRBJ2-2	few	TGCGCCAGCAGCCGAACTAGCGGGGTCAACACCGGGGAGCTGTTTTTT	CASSRTSGVNTGELFF
NA	TRBV19	TRBJ1-6	NA	TGTGCCAGTAGTCACCCCACAGGGTCAAATTCACCCCTCCACTTT	CASSHPTGSNSPLHF
NA	TRBV7-6	TRBJ1-3	NA	TGTGCCAGCAGCCCCGGGGGAGGTACCGTCCGAAACACCATATATTTT	CASSPGGGTVRNTIYF
NA	TRBV30	TRBJ2-7	once	TGTGCCTGGAGTGGGGACAACTCCTACGAGCAGTACTTC	CAWSGDNSYEQYF
NA	TRBV25-1	TRBJ1-1	NA	TGTGCCAGCAGTGACCCGGGACAGAACACTGAAGCTTTCTTT	CASSDPGQNTEAFF
NA	TRBV6-1	TRBJ1-5	NA	TGTGCCAGCAGTGAATTGATTGGGAGCAATCAGCCCCAGCATTTT	CASSELIGSNQPQHF
TRBD2	TRBV11-3	TRBJ2-2	NA	TGTGCCAGCAGCTTCCTATTCAGCGGGGGATACACCGGGGAGCTGTTTTTT	CASSFLFSGGYTGELFF
NA	TRBV15	TRBJ1-6	NA	TGTGCCACCAGCAGGGACTTCGTGAATAATTCACCCCTCCACTTT	CATSRDFVNNSPLHF
TRBD1	TRBV5-6	TRBJ2-1	NA	TGTGCCAGCAGCTCGCCGGGACAGGGTCACAATGAGCAGTTCTTC	CASSSPGQGHNEQFF
TRBD2	TRBV9	TRBJ2-5	NA	TGTGCCAGCAGCGCGGCGACTAGCGGGGGATCCCAGTACTTC	CASSAATSGGSQYF
NA	TRBV30	TRBJ2-1	NA	TGTGCCTGGAGTGTACCACAGGGTTATGAGCAGTTCTTC	CAWSVPQGYEQFF
NA	TRBV19	TRBJ2-1	NA	TGTGCCAGTAGTATAGGACAGCTCTCCTACAATGAGCAGTTCTTC	CASSIGQLSYNEQFF
TRBD1	TRBV30	TRBJ2-5	NA	TGTGCCTGGAGGGGACAGGGGATAGAGACCCAGTACTTC	CAWRGQGIETQYF
TRBD1	TRBV28	TRBJ1-1	NA	TGTGCCAGCAGTTTAGGGGACAGGGCGAGCGCTGAAGCTTTCTTT	CASSLGDRASAEAFF
TRBD1	TRBV10-3	TRBJ1-1	NA	TGTGCCATCAGGGACGGGACAGGGGGAACTGAAGCTTTCTTT	CAIRDGTGGTEAFF
NA	TRBV7-2	TRBJ1-6	once	TGTGCCAGCAGCCCTACAGGCGTCCAGCGACCCCTCCACTTT	CASSPTGVQRPLHF
NA	TRBV30	TRBJ1-1	NA	TGTGCCTGGAGCCCCGGCCTGGGGGCCACTGAAGCTTTCTTT	CAWSPGLGATEAFF
TRBD2	TRBV7-9	TRBJ2-1	NA	TGTGCCAGCAGCCCCCGGTGGTGGCGGGGGACCTACAATGAGCAGTTCTTC	CASSPRWWRGTYNEQFF
NA	TRBV7-9	TRBJ2-6	NA	TGTGCCAGCAGCCCACAGGGTCTTGGGGCCAACGTCCTGACTTTC	CASSPQGLGANVLTF
NA	TRBV25-1	TRBJ2-5	NA	TGTGCCAGCAGTGAATACGGACAGGGGCTAGCGGGGGATGTGACCCAGTACTTC	CASSEYGQGLAGDVTQYF
NA	TRBV7-9	TRBJ1-4	NA	TGTGCCAGCAGCTTCTCTGCAAATGAAAAACTGTTTTTT	CASSFSANEKLFF
NA	TRBV6-5	TRBJ1-2	NA	TGTGCCAGCAGTTACTTGGGAATTAACTATGGCTACACCTTC	CASSYLGINYGYTF
NA	TRBV10-1	TRBJ1-2	NA	TGCGCCAGCAGTCTGCGGGGCTATGGCTACACCTTC	CASSLRGYGYTF
TRBD1	TRBV28	TRBJ1-1	NA	TGTGCCAGCAGTAAATCCTCGACAGGGTCGACTGAAGCTTTCTTT	CASSKSSTGSTEAFF
NA	TRBV10-3	TRBJ1-2	NA	TGTGCCATCAGTGAGTCGCAGGGGCCGAACTATGGCTACACCTTC	CAISESQGPNYGYTF
NA	TRBV5-6	TRBJ2-3	NA	TGTGCCAGCAGCTTGATGCGACAGACAGATACGCAGTATTTT	CASSLMRQTDTQYF
TRBD1	TRBV6-5	TRBJ1-4	NA	TGTGCCAGCAGTTACTCAGGACAGGGTAGTGAAAAACTGTTTTTT	CASSYSGQGSEKLFF
NA	TRBV2	TRBJ2-7	NA	TGTGCCAGCAGTACTCTCCGGGACGGGCCCTACGAGCAGTACTTC	CASSTLRDGPYEQYF
NA	TRBV20-1	TRBJ1-5	NA	TGCAGTGCCAGGAGGGAACAGCCCCAGCATTTT	CSARREQPQHF
TRBD2	TRBV2	TRBJ2-1	NA	TGTGCCAGCAGGGTGGGCGGGGGGTCCGACAATGAGCAGTTCTTC	CASRVGGGSDNEQFF
NA	TRBV5-1	TRBJ1-3	NA	TGCGCCAGCAGCCCCAATTTCCGAGGAAACACCATATATTTT	CASSPNFRGNTIYF
NA	TRBV29-1	TRBJ2-3	NA	TGCAGCGTCCTCCTTGGGGGACTCACAGATACGCAGTATTTT	CSVLLGGLTDTQYF